The 32 T cell receptor beta chains in this list originate from one sample, sequenced in a study of T cells after yellow fever vaccination (dated by TCRdb to between 2018 and 2021). Preparation of the library involved 5' RACE. The run used an Illumina HiSeq 2500. TCRdb ran its own pipeline on the public reads, namely fastp trimming at Q25 and MiXCR clone calling, and kept in-frame beta chains. Rows are unified per CDR3 protein, each entry keeping the most common DNA and genes. Across this sample there are 90,000 to 130,000 distinct CDR3 sequences, with 8% to 9.5% seen only once. The ten largest clones take up less than 30% of the sample. The sample's treatment or condition label is to be understood as: live attenuated yellow fever vaccine strain. Sequences were derived from CD8+ T cells sorted from PBMCs, sampled 45 days after the yellow fever booster vaccination. Receptor source: a man younger than 45 who received the YFV17D yellow fever vaccine.

The gene calls are TRBV7-2 and TRBJ2-1, with 14 bases that match TRBD2. J lost 8 bases, V lost 1 base, and 4 bases had no gene match. Germline CDR1 is SGHTA and CDR2 is FQGNSA. The CDR3 is 16 residues long. CDR3 sequence: CASSLGPGLAGDEQFF. CDR3 bases: TGTGCCAGCAGCTTAGGGCCGGGACTAGCGGGAGATGAGCAGTTCTTC.

This clonotype was recorded many times. V and J are TRBV6-5 and TRBJ2-7; D uncertain. Germline loops: CDR1 MNHEY, CDR2 SVGAGI. V was pared by 0 bases and J by 2 bases, with 11 bases between. This CDR3 has 15 amino acids. DNA for the CDR3: TGTGCCAGCAGTTACTCGTATCAGCTTACCTACGAGCAGTACTTC. It is translated as CASSYSYQLTYEQYF.

The chain carries TRBV10-2 and TRBJ2-4; D is uncertain. Germline V gene sequence: CDR1 WSHSY, CDR2 SAAADI. Trimming cost V 8 bases and J 6 bases, with 11 bases left between them. The CDR3 has 12 residues. The CDR3 DNA is TGCGCCAGCTCCAATTCGGCAAACATTCAGTACTTC. Translation gives CASSNSANIQYF.

This clonotype was observed many times. The V and J genes are TRBV7-6 and TRBJ2-1; TRBD1 matches at 7 bases. The germline V gene encodes CDR1 SGHVS and CDR2 FNYEAQ. V lost 5 bases to trimming and J lost 2 bases; unmatched junction nucleotides: 9. The CDR3 runs to 16 residues. This CDR3 is CASSPTGTAPYNEQFF. In nucleotides, the CDR3 is TGTGCCAGCAGCCCTACCGGGACAGCTCCCTACAATGAGCAGTTCTTC.

This clonotype was recorded many times. The chain uses TRBV12-3 or TRBV12-4 and TRBJ2-5; possibly TRBD1 for D (6 bases). CDR3 length: 15 residues. V was trimmed by 5 bases and J by 2 bases, leaving 15 bases between them. In DNA, the CDR3 is TGTGCCAGCAGTCTTGGGACAAGTTTTCAAGAGACCCAGTACTTC. Translating it yields CASSLGTSFQETQYF.

This clonotype was seen at least ten times. The rearrangement links TRBV18 to TRBJ2-5; the D is unclear. Germline CDR1 KGHSH, CDR2 LQKENI. The V gene lost 1 base and the J gene lost 4 bases, with 16 bases spanning the gap. The CDR3 sequence is 16 residues long. The CDR3 nucleotides are TGTGCCAGCTCACCACGGGGTGAACCCGGCGGAGAGACCCAGTACTTC. It translates to CASSPRGEPGGETQYF.

This clonotype was recorded at least ten times. The V call is TRBV10-2, the J call TRBJ2-5; D is possibly TRBD2 (5 bases). CDR1 is WSHSY, CDR2 SAAADI, per germline. This CDR3 has 15 residues. Trimming cost V 6 bases and J 2 bases, with 16 bases left between them. CDR3 amino acids: CASSGGPPRQETQYF. CDR3 nucleotide sequence: TGCGCCAGCAGCGGAGGTCCTCCTAGACAAGAGACCCAGTACTTC.

This clonotype was detected ten times or more. The rearrangement links TRBV7-9 to TRBJ2-1, with 7 nucleotides matching TRBD2. The CDR3 extends over 16 amino acids. Trimming at V came to 1 base and at J to 1 base, leaving 4 bases not matched to a gene. CDR1 SEHNR and CDR2 FQNEAQ come from the germline V gene (reference sequence). This CDR3 is CASSLGASGSYNEQFF. The CDR3 DNA reads as TGTGCCAGCAGCTTAGGGGCTAGCGGTTCCTACAATGAGCAGTTCTTC.

The chain joins TRBV4-3 to TRBJ2-1; unclear D gene. Germline V CDR1 and CDR2: LGHNA, YSLEER. Trimming removed 4 bases at V and 5 bases at J, with 9 bases between. The CDR3 has 13 residues. The chain's CDR3 is CASSLRVHNEQFF. The CDR3, as DNA: TGCGCCAGCAGCCTTAGGGTCCACAATGAGCAGTTCTTC.

This clonotype occurred many times. This chain connects TRBV5-1 to TRBJ1-1; D is possibly TRBD1 (6 bases). Trimming shortened V by 2 bases and J by 4 bases, and 12 bases separated the two germline ends. The CDR3 length is 14 residues. Germline-derived CDR1 and CDR2 are SGHRS and YFSETQ. CDR3 nucleotide sequence: TGCGCCAGCAGCTTTGGGGAGGGGGGCACTGAAGCTTTCTTT. Protein sequence: CASSFGEGGTEAFF.

The V and J genes are TRBV2 and TRBJ1-2; no clear D gene. The ends were cut back, 3 bases at V and 7 bases at J, with 12 bases in the middle. The CDR3 is made up of 13 amino acids. CDR1 SNHLY and CDR2 FYNNEI come from the germline V gene. The CDR3 loop is CASSDSLIAGYTF. Written as DNA, the CDR3 is TGTGCCAGCAGTGATTCCCTTATTGCTGGCTACACCTTC.

Many counts were recorded for this clonotype. The rearrangement links TRBV15 to TRBJ1-3; D is unclear. V was cut by 0 bases and J by 0 bases, with 18 bases left in between. Germline V gene sequence: CDR1 LNHNV, CDR2 YYDKDF (reference sequence). The CDR3 totals 19 residues. In DNA, the CDR3 is TGTGCCACCAGCAGAGATCAAGTTAGGGCCTTAAGCTCTGGAAACACCATATATTTT. This translates into CATSRDQVRALSSGNTIYF.

This clonotype was seen a single time. The chain's CDR3 is CASSPRLASSETQYF. CDR3 coding DNA: TGTGCCAGCAGCCCACGACTGGCTAGCTCAGAGACCCAGTACTTC. This chain connects TRBV7-8 to TRBJ2-5, with D perhaps TRBD2 (5 bases). Per the germline V gene, CDR1 is SGHVS and CDR2 is FQNEAQ. This CDR3 comprises 15 residues. The V end lost 5 bases, the J end lost 4 bases, and 17 bases lay between the germline ends.

In its sample, this clonotype was seen many times. The rearrangement links TRBV7-9 to TRBJ2-5, with no clear D. The germline V and J ends were trimmed by 1 base and 5 bases, with 11 bases remaining between them. The CDR3 is 14 residues long. Germline V CDR1 and CDR2: SEHNR, FQNEAQ (reference sequence). DNA for the CDR3: TGTGCCAGCAGCTTAGTTGACCTCCAGGAGACCCAGTACTTC. The encoded protein is CASSLVDLQETQYF.

This clonotype came up many times. This chain uses TRBV29-1 with TRBJ2-7; possibly TRBD1 or TRBD2 for D (6 bases each). Germline V lookup: CDR1 SQVTM, CDR2 ANQGSEA. The CDR3 spans 15 residues. V was clipped by 3 bases and J by 3 bases, with 18 bases between them. CDR3 in amino acids: CSVEGGQITGYEQYF. CDR3 bases: TGCAGCGTTGAGGGGGGACAAATTACGGGCTACGAGCAGTACTTC.

Many counts were recorded for this clonotype. The rearrangement joins TRBV27 to TRBJ2-6; 14 bases map to TRBD2. The CDR3 is 17 amino acids. Germline CDR1 is MNHEY and CDR2 is SMNVEV (reference sequence). Losses at the gene ends were 5 bases for V and 3 bases for J; bases not matched to a gene: 3. The CDR3 DNA sequence: TGTGCCAGCAGTGGGACTAGCGGGAGTTTTGGGGCCAACGTCCTGACTTTC. Protein: CASSGTSGSFGANVLTF.

This clonotype appeared many times. The rearrangement uses TRBV5-6 and TRBJ2-1; 11 nucleotides agree with TRBD2. This CDR3 is 17 amino acids long. V was clipped by 3 bases and J by 4 bases; unmatched bases: 9. Germline CDR1 is SGHDT and CDR2 is YYEEEE. CDR3 nucleotide sequence: TGTGCCAGCAGCTCCTATTACGGGACTAGCGGATACAATGAGCAGTTCTTC. Its protein product is CASSSYYGTSGYNEQFF.

The table lists this clonotype with a few counts. J is TRBJ2-7 and V is TRBV3-1; D is undetermined. CDR1 and CDR2 from the germline V gene are LGHDT and YNNKEL (reference sequence). CDR3 length: 13 amino acids. Trimming cost V 3 bases and J 7 bases, with 13 bases left between them. The CDR3 loop reads CASSHALRWEQYF. DNA for the CDR3: TGTGCCAGCAGCCACGCCCTGAGATGGGAGCAGTACTTC.

This clonotype was seen at least ten times. The chain carries TRBV10-3 and TRBJ2-7, with a possible D match to TRBD2 (5 bases). The V and J ends lost 3 bases and 6 bases respectively, with 9 bases between them. The CDR3 has 12 residues. In germline, CDR1 is ENHRY, CDR2 SYGVKD. For the CDR3, the DNA is TGTGCCATCAGTGAAACGGGGTTCGAGCAGTACTTC. It codes for CAISETGFEQYF.

The gene calls are TRBV12-3 or TRBV12-4 and TRBJ2-3; D might be TRBD2 (5 bases). Trimming removed 2 bases from V and 1 base from J, with 10 bases in between. This CDR3 spans 15 amino acids. CDR3 loop: CASSLRLEGTDTQYF. CDR3 coding DNA: TGTGCCAGCAGTTTAAGACTGGAGGGCACAGATACGCAGTATTTT.

This clonotype was seen at least ten times. The chain recombines TRBV4-2 with TRBJ2-1; the match to TRBD2 covers 9 bases. CDR3 length equals 14 residues. From germline, CDR1 is LGHNA and CDR2 YNFKEQ. V lost 3 bases and J lost 8; bases outside the gene matches: 5. In nucleotides, the CDR3 is TGTGCCAGCAGCCAGAGCGGGAGGAGCGATGAGCAGTTCTTC. Encoded protein: CASSQSGRSDEQFF.

This clonotype was observed many times. J is TRBJ2-1 and V is TRBV7-3; TRBD2 might be the D (5 bases). Germline lookup yields CDR1 SGHTA and CDR2 FQGTGA. The CDR3 has 15 amino acids. Trimming shortened V by 5 bases and J by 6 bases, and 17 bases separated the two germline ends. DNA for the CDR3: TGTGCCAGCAGCCTCGGGTCTAGTCGGGGCAATGAGCAGTTCTTC. Its protein product is CASSLGSSRGNEQFF.

This clonotype showed up many times. The chain has TRBV5-1 and TRBJ2-7; D is ambiguous. Trimming shortened V by 0 bases and J by 0 bases, and 10 bases separated the two germline ends. The CDR3 runs 15 residues. Germline V lookup: CDR1 SGHRS, CDR2 YFSETQ. The chain's CDR3 is CASSLEGGSSYEQYF. The CDR3 DNA sequence: TGCGCCAGCAGCTTGGAAGGCGGCAGCTCCTACGAGCAGTACTTC. Looking up the rest from reference TRBV5-1 and TRBJ2-7 gives the full variable domain: KAGVTQTPRYLIKTRGQQVTLSCSPISGHRSVSWYQQTPGQGLQFLFEYFSETQRNKGNFPGRFSGRQFSNSRSEMNVSTLELGDSALYLCASSLEGGSSYEQYFGPGTRLTVT.

This chain joins TRBV4-1 and TRBJ1-1; no clear D. V was shortened by 2 bases and J by 6 bases, with 10 bases between the two germline ends. Germline loops: CDR1 MGHRA, CDR2 YSYEKL. CDR3 length equals 13 residues. In nucleotides, the CDR3 is TGCGCCAGCAGCCAATGGGCGCAGTCTGAAGCTTTCTTT. As protein: CASSQWAQSEAFF.

This clonotype was observed many times. This sequence joins TRBV6-5 and TRBJ2-1, with D uncertain. This CDR3 has 11 residues. Germline CDR1 and CDR2: MNHEY and SVGAGI. V was shortened by 7 bases and J by 5 bases, with 6 bases between the two germline ends. The CDR3, as DNA: TGTGCCAGCATCCAACACAATGAGCAGTTCTTC. Residues: CASIQHNEQFF.

This clonotype came up many times. The J gene is TRBJ2-7, the V gene TRBV15; no firm D call. Germline V gene sequence: CDR1 LNHNV, CDR2 YYDKDF (reference sequence). Deletions cut 8 bases from V and 7 bases from J, with 18 bases between. This CDR3 spans 13 amino acids. CDR3 sequence (DNA): TGTGCCACCTTAAACCGTCCCAGTCTAGAGCAGTACTTC. It codes for CATLNRPSLEQYF.

This clonotype was observed at least ten times. The CDR3 region has the DNA TGCAGCGTTGCGTCACCTTCTAACTATGGCTACACCTTC. Translation: CSVASPSNYGYTF. This rearrangement joins TRBV29-1 to TRBJ1-2; D gene uncertain. From germline, CDR1 is SQVTM and CDR2 ANQGSEA. This CDR3 is 13 amino acids long. V lost 4 bases to trimming and J lost 0 bases, with 9 bases between them.

This clonotype has ten or more counts. V usage is TRBV19 and J usage is TRBJ2-3, with a possible D match to TRBD2 (5 bases). Per germline, CDR1 LNHDA and CDR2 SQIVND (reference sequence). With 7 bases removed from V and 0 bases from J, the gap between germline ends came to 11 bases. The CDR3 runs to 14 residues. In nucleotides, the CDR3 is TGTGCCAGTACAAAGCGGACTAGCACAGATACGCAGTATTTT. Amino acids: CASTKRTSTDTQYF.

This clonotype was recorded many times. The CDR3 reads CASSVMEAQYF. CDR3 nucleotide sequence: TGTGCCAGCAGCGTTATGGAGGCGCAGTATTTT. The J gene is TRBJ2-3, the V gene TRBV14; maybe TRBD2 (5 bases). This CDR3 contains 11 residues. Germline CDR1 is SGHDN and CDR2 is FVKESK. V was clipped by 5 bases and J by 10 bases, with 10 bases between them.

This clonotype was seen at least ten times. The chain links TRBV5-1 to TRBJ2-7; 7 bases map to TRBD2. The germline V gene has CDR1 SGHRS and CDR2 YFSETQ. Trimming removed 3 bases from V and 2 bases from J; junction bases left unmatched: 5. The CDR3 extends over 14 amino acids. Written as DNA, the CDR3 is TGCGCCAGCAGCTCGCGGGGGAGCACCTACGAGCAGTACTTC. Translating gives CASSSRGSTYEQYF. The whole variable domain, remainder taken from reference TRBV5-1 and TRBJ2-7, is KAGVTQTPRYLIKTRGQQVTLSCSPISGHRSVSWYQQTPGQGLQFLFEYFSETQRNKGNFPGRFSGRQFSNSRSEMNVSTLELGDSALYLCASSSRGSTYEQYFGPGTRLTVT.

In its sample, this clonotype ranks as medium-sized. J is TRBJ2-2 and V is TRBV13, with D uncertain. The V gene's germline CDR1 is PRHDT and CDR2 FYEKMQ (reference sequence). This CDR3 has 14 amino acids. Trimming took 4 bases from V and 3 from J, leaving 9 bases between them. CDR3 amino acids: CASSSPPYTGELFF. The CDR3 nucleotides read TGTGCCAGCAGCTCTCCACCTTACACCGGGGAGCTGTTTTTT.

This clonotype came up many times. This chain links TRBV7-9 with TRBJ2-1; D remains unclear. CDR1 SEHNR and CDR2 FQNEAQ come from the germline V gene (reference sequence). The CDR3 covers 12 residues. V lost 8 bases and J lost 8, with 13 bases in between. The CDR3 sequence is CASLGPIDEQFF. The CDR3 bases are TGTGCCAGCCTGGGCCCTATAGATGAGCAGTTCTTC.